What follows are 3 T cell receptor beta chains derived from one specimen sequenced in a study of blood T cells in healthy people across ages. A sample-barcoded 5' primer and a J-beta primer mix were used in a second PCR of roughly 7 to 11 cycles. MiXCR, run by TCRdb on the 5' RACE reads, gives a single entry per CDR3 protein. The data hold more than 650,000 distinct CDR3 sequences, with about 55% observed a single time. The sequenced sample consisted of blood. The receptors here all came from a man older than 75 in good health.

The chain carries TRBV30 and TRBJ2-1; a weak D match, TRBD2 (6 bases). From germline, CDR1 is GTSNPN and CDR2 SVGIG (reference sequence). Trimming removed 3 bases from V and 6 bases from J, with 6 bases in between. CDR3 length: 11 residues. CDR3 region: CAWSGGNEQFF. Here the CDR3 DNA reads TGTGCCTGGAGCGGGGGCAATGAGCAGTTCTTC.

V usage is TRBV3-1 and J usage is TRBJ2-7; 7 positions match TRBD2. V lost 4 bases, J lost 2 bases, and 8 bases stayed unmatched. CDR3 length equals 15 residues. Germline CDR1 LGHDT, CDR2 YNNKEL (reference sequence). Here the CDR3 DNA reads TGTGCCAGCAGCCGCGGGCGGCGGGAGACCTACGAGCAGTACTTC. It yields the protein CASSRGRRETYEQYF.

This clonotype was seen only a few times. V usage is TRBV2 and J usage is TRBJ2-5; unclear D gene. The better agreement between TRBJ2-7 and the DNA end casts doubt on the J call. The CDR3 runs 13 residues. Germline CDR1 SNHLY, CDR2 FYNNEI. The CDR3 DNA reads TGTGCCAGCAGTGATTCCTTACCCTACGAGCAGTACTTC. Its translation: CASSDSLPYEQYF.